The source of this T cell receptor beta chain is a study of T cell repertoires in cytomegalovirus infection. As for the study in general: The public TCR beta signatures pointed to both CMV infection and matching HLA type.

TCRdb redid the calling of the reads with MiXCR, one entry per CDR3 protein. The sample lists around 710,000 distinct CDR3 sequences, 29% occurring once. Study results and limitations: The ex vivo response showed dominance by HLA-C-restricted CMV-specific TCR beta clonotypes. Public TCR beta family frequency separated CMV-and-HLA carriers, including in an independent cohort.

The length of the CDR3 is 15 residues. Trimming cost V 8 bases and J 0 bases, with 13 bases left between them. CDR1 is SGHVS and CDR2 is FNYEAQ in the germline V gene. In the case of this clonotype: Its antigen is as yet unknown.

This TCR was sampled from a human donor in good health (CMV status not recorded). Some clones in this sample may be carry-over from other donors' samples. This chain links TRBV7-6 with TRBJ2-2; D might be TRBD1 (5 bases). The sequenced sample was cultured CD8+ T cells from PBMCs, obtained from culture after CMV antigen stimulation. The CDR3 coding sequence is TGTGCCAGCTTTCCGGGCAGGGCGAACACCGGGGAGCTGTTTTTT. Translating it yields CASFPGRANTGELFF.